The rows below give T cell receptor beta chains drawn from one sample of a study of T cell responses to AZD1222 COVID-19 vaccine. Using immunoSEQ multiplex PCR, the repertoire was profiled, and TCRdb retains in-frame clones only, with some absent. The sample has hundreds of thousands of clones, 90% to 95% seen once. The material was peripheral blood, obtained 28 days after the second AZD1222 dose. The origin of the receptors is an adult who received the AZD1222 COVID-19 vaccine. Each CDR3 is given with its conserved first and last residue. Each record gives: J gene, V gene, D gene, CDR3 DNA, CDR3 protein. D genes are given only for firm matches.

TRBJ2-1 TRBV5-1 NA TGCGCCAGCAGCTTGGCCCGGAAGGGCTACGAGCAGTTCTTC CASSLARKGYEQFF
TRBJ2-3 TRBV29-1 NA TGCAGCGCAGACGCTACGGGACAAACCACAGATACGCAGTATTTT CSADATGQTTDTQYF
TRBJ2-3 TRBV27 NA TGTGCTAGCAGACCGGGGACAAGGGTGGCAGATACGCAGTATTTT CASRPGTRVADTQYF
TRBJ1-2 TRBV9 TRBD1 TGTGCCAGCAGCCCCGGGGACAGGGCGATTGGCTACACCTTC CASSPGDRAIGYTF
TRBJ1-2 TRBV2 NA TGTGCCAGCACCAGACAGAACTATGGCTACACCTTC CASTRQNYGYTF
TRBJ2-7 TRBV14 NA TGTGCCAGCAGCCAACCCCGCTCCTACGAGCAGTACTTC CASSQPRSYEQYF
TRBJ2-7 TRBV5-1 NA TGCGCCAGCAGCCCGGGGGCCATTCACTACGAGCAGTACTTC CASSPGAIHYEQYF
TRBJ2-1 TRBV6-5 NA TGTGCCAGCAGTTACTTCCATAACTCCCGAGGGAATGAGCAGTTCTTC CASSYFHNSRGNEQFF
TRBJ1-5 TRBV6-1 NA TGTGCCAGCAGTGACGGGTTTTCTTGGGGCTCGTCCCAGCATTTT CASSDGFSWGSSQHF
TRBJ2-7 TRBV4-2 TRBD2 TGTGCCAGCAGCCTGAGCGGGGGCGCCTACGAGCAGTACTTC CASSLSGGAYEQYF
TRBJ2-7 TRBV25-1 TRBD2 TGTGCCAGCAGTGATGGGCTAGCGGGGGGCTACGAGCAGTACTTC CASSDGLAGGYEQYF
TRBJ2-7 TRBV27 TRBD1 TGTGCCAGCAGATGGACAGGGGCCTACGAGCAGTACTTC CASRWTGAYEQYF
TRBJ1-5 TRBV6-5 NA TGTGCCAGCAGCCCCCGGGGAAACGGCAATCAGCCCCAGCATTTT CASSPRGNGNQPQHF
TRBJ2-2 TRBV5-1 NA TGCGCCAGCAGCTTGAGGGTCGAGGGGACCGGGGAGCTGTTTTTT CASSLRVEGTGELFF
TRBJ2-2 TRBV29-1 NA TGCAGCGTTGACCCGATGGGCACCGGGGAGCTGTTTTTT CSVDPMGTGELFF
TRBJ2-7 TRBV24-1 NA TGTGCCACCAGTGACCCGACGGAAGCCCCCTACGAGCAGTACTTC CATSDPTEAPYEQYF
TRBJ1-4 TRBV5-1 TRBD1 TGCGCCAGCAGCTTGAGGTCCCGACAGGGCGGTGAAAAACTGTTTTTT CASSLRSRQGGEKLFF
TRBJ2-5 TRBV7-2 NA TGTGCCAGCAGCCCCTGGGGGGAGACCCAGTACTTC CASSPWGETQYF
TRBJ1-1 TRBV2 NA TGTGCCAGCTGCCAGACCTTACAAACTGAAGCTTTCTTT CASCQTLQTEAFF
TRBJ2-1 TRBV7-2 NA TGTGCCAGCAGTCTCACTGCCGGGCCCCCGGCCTACAATGAGCAGTTCTTC CASSLTAGPPAYNEQFF